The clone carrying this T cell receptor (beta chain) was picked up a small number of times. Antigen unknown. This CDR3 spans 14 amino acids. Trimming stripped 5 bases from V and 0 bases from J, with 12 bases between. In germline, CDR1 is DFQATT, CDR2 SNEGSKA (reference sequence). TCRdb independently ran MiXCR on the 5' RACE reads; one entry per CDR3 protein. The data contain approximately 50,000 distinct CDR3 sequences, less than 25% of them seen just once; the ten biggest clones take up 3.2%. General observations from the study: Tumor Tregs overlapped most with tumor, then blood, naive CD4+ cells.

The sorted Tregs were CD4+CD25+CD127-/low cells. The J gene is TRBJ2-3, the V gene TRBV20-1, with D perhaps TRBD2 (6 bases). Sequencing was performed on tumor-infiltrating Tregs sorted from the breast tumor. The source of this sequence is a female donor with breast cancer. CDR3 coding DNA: TGCAGTGCTCGGGACTCCTCTAGCACAGATACGCAGTATTTT. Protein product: CSARDSSSTDTQYF.